This TCR beta chain was sequenced for a study of neurological immune-mediated disorders. General study results and limits: Sharing of CDR3 amino acid sequences among expanded clones across subjects was absent, suggesting private repertoires in all groups.

The CDR3 covers 12 residues. V lost 0 bases to trimming and J lost 9 bases, with 9 bases between them. Germline-derived CDR1 and CDR2 are DFQATT and SNEGSKA (reference sequence). From 15-18 subjects, every sequencing run obtained over 180 million TCR-beta sequences. Each CDR3 protein gets one entry after TCRdb re-called the 5' RACE reads with MiXCR. The sample lists approximately 38,000 distinct CDR3 sequences, 11% occurring once. This clonotype occurred many times. No antigen is known for it. The chain has TRBV20-1 and TRBJ2-1; no reliable D call. This clonotype was obtained from a woman in her twenties or thirties with HTLV-1-associated myelopathy (HAM/TSP). Sequenced sample: CD4+ T cells from blood. CDR3 bases: TGCAGTGCTAGAGATCGTCGTGCTGAGCAGTTCTTC. Amino acids: CSARDRRAEQFF.